The 13 T cell receptor beta chains reported below all come from one sample, sequenced in a study of shared clonotypes between healthy human individuals. Clones were read by immunoSEQ multiplex PCR, and TCRdb kept only the in-frame ones, dropping some. The table lists a few million clones, 80% to 95% of them singletons. Input material: naive CD4+ T cells from PBMCs. Subset here: CD45RA+ positively selected. The source is a man aged 18 to 29 in good health. Some clones in this sample may be carry-over from other donors' samples.

With respect to this clone: This same CDR3 is encoded by further DNA sequences in the sample. The gene calls are TRBV28 and TRBJ2-7; D is ambiguous. This CDR3 contains 12 residues. Germline CDR1 MDHEN, CDR2 SYDVKM. V dropped 2 bases and J dropped 4 bases, with 6 bases sitting between them. The chain's CDR3 is CASSLSQYEQYF. DNA for the CDR3: TGTGCCAGCAGTTTAAGCCAGTACGAGCAGTACTTC. Combining the CDR3 with reference TRBV28 and TRBJ2-7 gives the whole variable domain DVKVTQSSRYLVKRTGEKVFLECVQDMDHENMFWYRQDPGLGLRLIYFSYDVKMKEKGDIPEGYSVSREKKERFSLILESASTNQTSMYLCASSLSQYEQYFGPGTRLTVT.

On this clone: Other DNA sequences within the sample encode an identical CDR3. The CDR3 region has the DNA TGTGCCAGCAGCTTAGCCACGGCCGAGACCCAGTACTTC. Its translation: CASSLATAETQYF. The chain joins TRBV7-2 to TRBJ2-5, with unresolved D. Looked up from germline, CDR1 is SGHTA and CDR2 is FQGNSA. Trimming stripped 0 bases from V and 5 bases from J, with 7 bases between. The CDR3 contains 13 residues. The whole variable domain, filled in from reference TRBV7-2 and TRBJ2-5, reads GAGVSQSPSNKVTEKGKDVELRCDPISGHTALYWYRQSLGQGLEFLIYFQGNSAPDKSGLPSDRFSAERTGGSVSTLTIQRTQQEDSAVYLCASSLATAETQYFGPGTRLLVL.

The rearrangement joins TRBV7-2 to TRBJ2-7; unclear D gene. The germline V and J ends were trimmed by 2 bases and 4 bases, with 12 bases remaining between them. The germline CDR1 and CDR2 sequences are SGHTA and FQGNSA. The CDR3 consists of 14 residues. CDR3 sequence reads: CASSLLRWGYEQYF. The CDR3 DNA follows: TGTGCCAGCAGCTTACTGCGTTGGGGATACGAGCAGTACTTC.

The rearrangement joins TRBV5-6 to TRBJ2-5, with 8 bases that match TRBD1. The CDR3 length is 18 residues. With 3 bases clipped from V and 4 bases from J, the junction kept 17 bases outside the gene matches. Germline lookup yields CDR1 SGHDT and CDR2 YYEEEE. As DNA, the CDR3 is TGTGCCAGCAGCTCCATCAGGGGTGGCAGGGGGCTTGTAGAGACCCAGTACTTC. This translates into CASSSIRGGRGLVETQYF.

The chain combines TRBV29-1 with TRBJ1-2; 9 positions match TRBD1. Germline CDR1 and CDR2: SQVTM and ANQGSEA. This CDR3 has 14 residues. V shed 0 bases and J 6 bases; nucleotides not matched to a gene: 5. The CDR3 DNA sequence: TGCAGCGTTGAAGATCGTACAGGGGGCGATGGCTACACCTTC. Protein sequence: CSVEDRTGGDGYTF.

The chain joins TRBV6-6 to TRBJ2-7, with TRBD1 identical over 8 bases. With V trimmed by 2 bases and J by 5 bases, 5 bases remained unmatched. Germline V gene sequence: CDR1 MNHNY, CDR2 SVGAGI (reference sequence). The CDR3 contains 14 residues. The CDR3 nucleotides read TGTGCCAGCAGTTACACACAGGGGGTGAACGAGCAGTACTTC. Residues: CASSYTQGVNEQYF.

The rearrangement joins TRBV9 to TRBJ2-1; 8 bases are a match to TRBD2. The germline V gene encodes CDR1 SGDLS and CDR2 YYNGEE. The length of the CDR3 is 15 residues. J gave up 6 bases and V 6 bases, and 11 bases lay outside the gene matches. CDR3 DNA sequence: TGTGCCAGCACCAGCAGGGCGGGGGGTATCAATGAGCAGTTCTTC. This sequence encodes CASTSRAGGINEQFF.

The chain couples TRBV28 to TRBJ2-1; 7 bases line up with TRBD2. The length of the CDR3 is 14 residues. V trimming: 3 bases; J trimming: 6 bases; junction bases outside the gene matches: 5. Germline lookup yields CDR1 MDHEN and CDR2 SYDVKM. The CDR3 sequence: CASSFTSAVNEQFF. CDR3 in DNA: TGTGCCAGCAGTTTTACTAGCGCGGTCAATGAGCAGTTCTTC.

This clone was observed a single time. V and J are TRBV25-1 and TRBJ1-2; D is possibly TRBD1 (6 bases). This CDR3 comprises 13 residues. CDR1 and CDR2 (germline): MGHDK, SYGVNS. V lost 6 bases and J 6 bases, leaving 14 bases between the germline ends. The DNA of the CDR3 is TGTGCCAGCAGACCGACAGGTTTTCATGGCTACACCTTC. Protein product: CASRPTGFHGYTF.

This clone has just one count. The rearrangement links TRBV27 to TRBJ2-7, with a possible D match to TRBD2 (5 bases). CDR1 and CDR2 (germline): MNHEY, SMNVEV (reference sequence). V was cut by 2 bases and J by 4 bases, with 15 bases left in between. The CDR3 sequence is 15 residues long. The CDR3 bases are TGTGCCAGCAGTTTACGATCTATAGGACTTTACGAGCAGTACTTC. This sequence encodes CASSLRSIGLYEQYF.

This clone came up once. The same CDR3 also results from other DNA sequences found in this sample. V and J are TRBV7-9 and TRBJ2-3, with D hard to call. The germline V gene encodes CDR1 SEHNR and CDR2 FQNEAQ (reference sequence). This CDR3 region has 11 residues. The V gene lost 5 bases and the J gene lost 5 bases, with 5 bases spanning the gap. The CDR3 sequence: CASSLEDTQYF. The CDR3 nucleotides read TGTGCCAGCAGCCTAGAAGATACGCAGTATTTT.

The rearrangement links TRBV28 to TRBJ1-2, with D possibly TRBD1 on 5 matching bases. Deletions cut 6 bases from V and 8 bases from J, with 19 bases between. Germline V gives CDR1 MDHEN, CDR2 SYDVKM. This CDR3 is 14 amino acids long. CDR3 residues: CASRPARDEGGYTF. The CDR3 bases are TGTGCCAGCAGACCCGCCCGGGACGAAGGGGGCTACACCTTC.

V usage is TRBV2 and J usage is TRBJ1-3; 8 bases are shared with TRBD1. The CDR3 contains 17 residues. Trimming removed 6 bases from V and 3 bases from J; junction bases left unmatched: 13. The germline V gene has CDR1 SNHLY and CDR2 FYNNEI. The CDR3 is CASSPARTGPSGNTIYF. CDR3 DNA sequence: TGTGCCAGCAGCCCCGCCAGGACAGGGCCTAGTGGAAACACCATATATTTT.